This T cell receptor beta chain stems from a study of cytomegalovirus exposure and HLA in healthy donors. The length of the CDR3 is 16 residues. Germline assignment: CDR1 SGDLS and CDR2 YYNGEE. V was clipped by 3 bases and J by 5 bases; unmatched bases: 9. Primers included in the PCR were 60 Vbeta and 13 Jbeta primers. Using immunoSEQ multiplex PCR, the repertoire was profiled, and TCRdb retains in-frame clones only, with some absent. The table lists over 110,000 clones, 75% to 85% of them singletons. Findings of the study overall: A previous analysis found most TCR beta V segments productive roughly 87% or roughly 30% of the time. An observed cluster of highly shared sequence variants was recorded as a likely sequencing artifact.

As for this clone: Its antigen is not identified.

At sampling all donors were nominally healthy, likely with unrecorded immune exposures. The receptor's source is a man between 40 and 49 years old in good health and CMV-seronegative. What was sequenced was PBMCs. The chain links TRBV9 to TRBJ2-1, with 9 bases that match TRBD2. The CDR3 DNA reads TGTGCCAGCAGCGCTGCAGGGCTAGCGGGAAACAATGAGCAGTTCTTC. Protein sequence: CASSAAGLAGNNEQFF.